Presented here are 17 T cell receptor beta chains from one specimen sequenced in a study of OX40 agonist ivuxolimab in advanced cancers. Profiling relied on immunoSEQ multiplex PCR, and the TCRdb table lists in-frame clones only, not all of them. The table includes 28,000 or so clones, 79% detected once. This sample comprised CD4+ or CD8+ T cells sorted from blood, obtained in a trial of the OX40 agonist ivuxolimab. The receptors derive from an adult with an advanced solid tumor such as melanoma, head and neck, liver or kidney cancer.

J is TRBJ1-4 and V is TRBV13; D gene uncertain. V was trimmed by 7 bases and J by 4 bases, leaving 16 bases between them. The V gene's germline CDR1 is PRHDT and CDR2 FYEKMQ (reference sequence). The CDR3 length is 15 residues. The CDR3 loop reads CASTTGVGGNEKLFF. The CDR3 DNA follows: TGTGCCAGCACCACCGGGGTCGGTGGTAATGAAAAACTGTTTTTT.

The chain is built from TRBV4-3 and TRBJ2-7; D unclear. Germline values: CDR1 LGHNA, CDR2 YSLEER. Trimming pared 1 base from V and 3 bases from J, leaving 7 bases between. CDR3 length: 13 residues. CDR3 amino acids: CASSQGLIYEQYF. The CDR3 DNA reads as TGCGCCAGCAGCCAAGGTCTCATCTACGAGCAGTACTTC.

The J gene is TRBJ2-1, the V gene TRBV28; D is ambiguous. Trimming stripped 3 bases from V and 6 bases from J, with 6 bases between. The germline CDR1 and CDR2 sequences are MDHEN and SYDVKM. The CDR3 has 12 amino acids. The CDR3 loop is CASSLNVNEQFF. CDR3 nucleotide sequence: TGTGCCAGCAGTTTGAACGTCAATGAGCAGTTCTTC.

V usage is TRBV5-1 and J usage is TRBJ2-1; D not resolved. The CDR3 sequence is 15 residues long. CDR1 is SGHRS and CDR2 is YFSETQ in the germline V gene. Deletions cut 2 bases from V and 6 bases from J, with 15 bases between. The CDR3 is CASSFFGPPPNEQFF. As DNA, the CDR3 is TGCGCCAGCAGCTTCTTTGGCCCCCCACCCAATGAGCAGTTCTTC.

The chain couples TRBV2 to TRBJ2-3, with a possible D match to TRBD1 (5 bases). The CDR3 has 16 residues. Trimming pared 8 bases from V and 0 bases from J, leaving 18 bases between. CDR1 is SNHLY and CDR2 is FYNNEI in the germline V gene. The chain's CDR3 is CASRGQTFDSTDTQYF. The CDR3 DNA reads TGTGCCAGCCGCGGACAAACTTTCGATAGCACAGATACGCAGTATTTT.

The sample holds one count of this clone. The chain combines TRBV27 with TRBJ2-5; no definite D call. Germline CDR1 reads MNHEY; CDR2 reads SMNVEV (reference sequence). The germline V and J ends were trimmed by 3 bases and 9 bases, with 20 bases remaining between them. This CDR3 region has 15 residues. Here the CDR3 DNA reads TGTGCCAGCAGTTTCCTGGGAACCGGAATAGTGGCCCAGTACTTC. This codes for CASSFLGTGIVAQYF.

V is TRBV28 and J is TRBJ1-5, with 8 bases lining up with TRBD1. V shed 5 bases, J shed 4 bases, and the junction held 7 bases outside the gene matches. Germline V gene lookup returns CDR1 MDHEN and CDR2 SYDVKM. This CDR3 comprises 15 residues. CDR3: CASSPTGVINQPQHF. The CDR3 DNA is TGTGCCAGCAGTCCGACAGGGGTAATAAATCAGCCCCAGCATTTT.

The rearrangement links TRBV13 to TRBJ2-3; tentative D call: TRBD2 (6 bases). CDR1 PRHDT and CDR2 FYEKMQ come from the germline V gene (reference sequence). The CDR3 totals 16 residues. Trimming stripped 5 bases from V and 3 bases from J, with 18 bases between. CDR3 sequence: CASSHRDSEKTDTQYF. CDR3 nucleotides: TGTGCCAGCAGCCACCGGGACTCAGAAAAAACAGATACGCAGTATTTT.

Details on this clone: The sample has other DNA sequences that encode this CDR3 too. The chain is built from TRBV9 and TRBJ2-7, with D hard to call. CDR1 is SGDLS, CDR2 YYNGEE, per germline. The ends were cut back, 5 bases at V and 4 bases at J, with 10 bases in the middle. CDR3 size: 12 residues. The CDR3 here is CASSGDGYEQYF. The DNA of the CDR3 is TGTGCCAGCAGTGGCGATGGATACGAGCAGTACTTC.

The chain employs TRBV9 and TRBJ1-1; D is uncertain. Trimming removed 4 bases at V and 4 bases at J, with 8 bases between. The CDR3 has 12 residues. CDR1 is SGDLS and CDR2 is YYNGEE in the germline V gene. The CDR3 region has the DNA TGTGCCAGCAGCTCCCAGGCCACTGAAGCTTTCTTT. This codes for CASSSQATEAFF.

The chain carries TRBV13 and TRBJ2-3; D is unclear. The CDR3 covers 14 residues. CDR1 PRHDT and CDR2 FYEKMQ come from the germline V gene (reference sequence). V was trimmed by 3 bases and J by 2 bases, leaving 9 bases between them. The DNA of the CDR3 is TGTGCCAGCAGCTTCCCACTGGACACAGATACGCAGTATTTT. Amino acids: CASSFPLDTDTQYF.

The J gene is TRBJ2-3, the V gene TRBV6-4; 8 bases agree with TRBD1. CDR1 is MRHNA, CDR2 SNTAGT, per germline. Trimming at V came to 6 bases and at J to 0 bases, leaving 2 bases not matched to a gene. CDR3 length: 14 residues. The CDR3 loop reads CASSDRGSTDTQYF. The CDR3 coding sequence is TGTGCCAGCAGCGACAGGGGAAGCACAGATACGCAGTATTTT.

This chain links TRBV7-9 with TRBJ2-4; D is undetermined. Deletions cut 3 bases from V and 0 bases from J, with 6 bases between. CDR1 is SEHNR and CDR2 is FQNEAQ in the germline V gene (reference sequence). The CDR3 is 14 residues long. The CDR3 nucleotides are TGTGCCAGCAGCTTGACGGTAGCCAAAAACATTCAGTACTTC. Its protein product is CASSLTVAKNIQYF.

DNA for the CDR3: TGTGCCATCAGTGAGGGCCATGAGCAGTTCTTC. This codes for CAISEGHEQFF. The chain has TRBV10-3 and TRBJ2-1; D gene unclear. Germline V gives CDR1 ENHRY, CDR2 SYGVKD. The CDR3 length is 11 residues. Trimming removed 2 bases at V and 8 bases at J, with 4 bases between.

The V call is TRBV6-4, the J call TRBJ2-7; 7 positions match TRBD2. The length of the CDR3 is 13 residues. J was trimmed by 7 bases and V by 2 bases; bases with no gene match: 5. From germline, CDR1 is MRHNA and CDR2 SNTAGT. DNA of the CDR3: TGTGCCAGCAGTGACGGGGAGGGTCGGGAGCAGTACTTC. Protein: CASSDGEGREQYF.

V gene TRBV27 combines with J gene TRBJ2-3, with 8 bases fitting TRBD2. J lost 0 bases, V lost 5 bases, and 13 bases had no gene match. Germline assignment: CDR1 MNHEY and CDR2 SMNVEV (reference sequence). This CDR3 region has 18 residues. The CDR3 spells CASSGSGRALSSTDTQYF. The CDR3 DNA reads TGTGCCAGCAGTGGAAGCGGGAGAGCCCTTTCTAGCACAGATACGCAGTATTTT.

The chain employs TRBV5-8 and TRBJ1-5; weak D call: TRBD1 (6 bases). V lost 2 bases to trimming and J lost 0 bases, with 9 bases between them. Germline CDR1 reads SGHTS; CDR2 reads YDEGEE. The CDR3 extends over 15 amino acids. The DNA of the CDR3 is TGTGCCAGCAGCTTAGGGGGGGTTAGCAATCAGCCCCAGCATTTT. Protein product: CASSLGGVSNQPQHF.